This TCR beta chain was retrieved from a study of T-cell reconstitution after alpha-beta-depleted transplantation in children. Points from the study as a whole: Recipient T cells and thymic progenitors that survived were the source of the high TCRbeta diversity seen at day 60 in some patients. By one year post-transplant, T-cell counts and diversity largely arose from T cells that were newly produced. Alpha-beta T cells about two months after transplant reportedly derived from several hundred expanded graft clones.

Trimming took 0 bases from V and 4 from J, leaving 11 bases between them. This CDR3 has 15 amino acids. Germline lookup yields CDR1 SGHRS and CDR2 YFSETQ. This clonotype has ten or more counts. Its antigen remains unknown. The library targeted TCRbeta and was prepared with unique molecular identifiers. One entry per CDR3 protein results from TCRdb running MiXCR on the PCR reads. The data hold some 440,000 distinct CDR3 sequences, with around 15% observed a single time. This TCR derives from a boy younger than two who had a stem cell transplant for Wiskott-Aldrich syndrome, so the T cells may come from the graft donor. This chain connects TRBV5-1 to TRBJ2-1; D perhaps matches TRBD2 (5 bases). Specimen: PBMCs, mostly from graft donor cells, collected 360 days after TCRalphabeta/CD19-depleted stem cell transplant. CDR3 sequence (DNA): TGCGCCAGCAGCTTGGGGGCCAGACTATACAATGAGCAGTTCTTC. This translates into CASSLGARLYNEQFF.